This T cell receptor delta chain was profiled in a study of γδ T cells in repeated Plasmodium falciparum infection. Looking at the study overall: Samples were taken at baseline, before some infections, and 21 days after each.

Trimming took 0 bases from V and 7 from J; bases not matched to a gene: 33. The CDR3 covers 24 residues. Germline values: CDR1 TSWWSYY, CDR2 QGS. This clone was counted a few times. Translating this DNA gives a protein that differs at residue 18 from the TCRdb one, which belongs to a much larger clone; a read error is likely, and the protein shown is this translation. Bulk repertoires came from Vgamma9/Vdelta2+ or Vdelta2-negative gammadelta T cells flow-sorted from PBMC. TCRdb re-called clones from the multiplex PCR reads using CATT. Among roughly 93,000 delta-chain clones listed, 1.4% were seen once.

Sequencing input: gamma-delta T cells from blood. The gene calls are TRDV1 and TRDJ1, with 9 bases fitting TRDD3. The TCR sequence derives from a pool of human donors (malaria-infected and uninfected, not separated). The CDR3 nucleotides read TGTGCTCTTGGGGAACTAGTCCCACGACATTTTCCTACCAACCGCTGGGGGATGAAGGGTAAACTCATCTTT. This sequence encodes CALGELVPRHFPTNRWGMKGKLIF.